Sequencing of this T cell receptor beta chain was carried out in a study of OX40 agonist ivuxolimab in advanced cancers. Study in general: The drug used for patients, ivuxolimab, was an agonistic anti-OX40 (CD134) antibody. Patients treated during dose escalation were battling hepatocellular carcinoma, melanoma, renal cell or head and neck cancer.

The protocol was immunoSEQ multiplex PCR, while the TCRdb copy is restricted to in-frame clones and leaves out a portion. The sample lists some 40,000 clones; about nine tenths were seen once. V shed 5 bases and J shed 6 bases, with 10 bases lying between them. The CDR3 runs 12 residues. Looked up from germline, CDR1 is KGHSH and CDR2 is LQKENI. On this clone: Its antigen is not known.

Study observations and caveats: What antigens the expanded peripheral T cells recognized was never established.

The sequenced sample was CD4+ or CD8+ T cells sorted from blood, obtained in a trial of the OX40 agonist ivuxolimab. This TCR was recovered from an adult with an advanced solid tumor such as melanoma, head and neck, liver or kidney cancer. The V gene is TRBV18, the J gene TRBJ2-5; D is undetermined. The CDR3 nucleotides read TGTGCCAGCTCAGCGGAGCCCAAGACCCAGTACTTC. Protein: CASSAEPKTQYF. Based on the CDR3 plus reference TRBV18 and TRBJ2-5, the full variable domain is NAGVMQNPRHLVRRRGQEARLRCSPMKGHSHVYWYRQLPEEGLKFMVYLQKENIIDESGMPKERFSAEFPKEGPSILRIQQVVRGDSAAYFCASSAEPKTQYFGPGTRLLVL.